This record concerns one T cell receptor (beta chain) sequence. Autoimmune disease history or systemic immunosuppression barred patients. Repertoires were generated with immunoSEQ multiplex PCR, while TCRdb's copy carries only in-frame clones and drops some. The table has over 100,000 clones, more than 80% seen once. This CDR3 region has 15 residues. Looked up from germline, CDR1 is MRHNA and CDR2 is SNTAGT. V was shortened by 3 bases and J by 0 bases, with 6 bases between the two germline ends. These data belong to a study of OX40 agonist ivuxolimab in advanced cancers. This TCR was sampled from an adult with an advanced solid tumor such as melanoma, head and neck, liver or kidney cancer. The chain uses TRBV6-4 and TRBJ2-6; D possibly corresponds to TRBD1 (5 bases). The material sequenced was CD4+ or CD8+ T cells sorted from blood, taken in a trial of the OX40 agonist ivuxolimab. The CDR3 bases are TGTGCCAGCAGTGATCAGGGCTCTGGGGCCAACGTCCTGACTTTC. Residues: CASSDQGSGANVLTF.